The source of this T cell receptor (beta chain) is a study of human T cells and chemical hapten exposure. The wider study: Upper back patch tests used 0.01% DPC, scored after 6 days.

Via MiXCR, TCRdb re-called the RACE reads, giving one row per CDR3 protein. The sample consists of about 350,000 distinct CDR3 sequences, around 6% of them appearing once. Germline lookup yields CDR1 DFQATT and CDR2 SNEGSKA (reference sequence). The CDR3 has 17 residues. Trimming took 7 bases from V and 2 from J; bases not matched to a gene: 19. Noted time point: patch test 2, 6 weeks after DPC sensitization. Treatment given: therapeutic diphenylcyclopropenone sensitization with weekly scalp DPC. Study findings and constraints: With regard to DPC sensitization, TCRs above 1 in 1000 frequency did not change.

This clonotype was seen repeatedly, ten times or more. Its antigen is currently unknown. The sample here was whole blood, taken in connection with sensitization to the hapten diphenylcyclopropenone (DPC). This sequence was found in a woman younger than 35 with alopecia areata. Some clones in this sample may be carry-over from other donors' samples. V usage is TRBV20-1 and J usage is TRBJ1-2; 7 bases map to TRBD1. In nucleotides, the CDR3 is TGCAGTGTCCTTGATGGGGACAGCTATTACCTAAACTATGGCTACACCTTC. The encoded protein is CSVLDGDSYYLNYGYTF.